One sample yielded the 8 T cell receptor beta chains listed below, sequenced in a study of T cell responses to AZD1222 COVID-19 vaccine. TCRdb's table, derived via immunoSEQ multiplex PCR, lists solely in-frame clones and lacks some. This sample has over 85,000 clones; about nine tenths occur once, and the top ten carry roughly 7%. This specimen consisted of peripheral blood, obtained on day 0 of AZD1222 vaccination. These receptors were obtained from an adult in good health.

The rearrangement links TRBV6-5 to TRBJ2-7, with D perhaps matching TRBD1 (6 bases). V lost 8 bases and J 1 base, leaving 18 bases between the germline ends. The CDR3 is 15 residues long. Germline V lookup: CDR1 MNHEY, CDR2 SVGAGI. In nucleotides, the CDR3 is TGTGCCAGCCAAAACGGTCGCAGGGGTTCCTACGAGCAGTACTTC. Translated, it gives CASQNGRRGSYEQYF.

This chain uses TRBV24-1 with TRBJ1-4, with a weak D call TRBD1 (5 bases). The CDR3 has 15 amino acids. From germline, CDR1 is KGHDR and CDR2 SFDVKD. V was trimmed by 2 bases and J by 14 bases, leaving 20 bases between them. The DNA for the CDR3 is TGTGCCACCAGTGATTGGGGGACCGCCCCTGAAGGGCTGTTTTTT. The encoded protein is CATSDWGTAPEGLFF.

The rearrangement uses TRBV19 and TRBJ1-3; D perhaps matches TRBD1 (5 bases). V lost 1 base to trimming and J lost 4 bases, with 17 bases between them. This CDR3 is 17 amino acids long. Germline loops: CDR1 LNHDA, CDR2 SQIVND (reference sequence). CDR3 sequence: CASSIVGTGRSGNTIYF. The CDR3 DNA reads as TGTGCCAGTAGTATAGTAGGGACCGGCAGGTCAGGAAACACCATATATTTT.

This chain connects TRBV10-3 to TRBJ1-2; no reliable D call. CDR3 length: 15 residues. Trimming left V 3 bases short and J 3 bases short, with 14 bases between. Germline-derived CDR1 and CDR2 are ENHRY and SYGVKD. CDR3 nucleotide sequence: TGTGCCATCAGTGAAGAGGGTTCTGGCTACTATGGCTACACCTTC. Its protein is CAISEEGSGYYGYTF.

On this clone: The sample has other DNA sequences that encode this CDR3 too. The rearrangement joins TRBV19 to TRBJ1-5, with a possible D match to TRBD1 (6 bases). Germline values: CDR1 LNHDA, CDR2 SQIVND (reference sequence). The V end was cut by 3 bases, the J end by 4 bases, with 10 bases between. The CDR3 totals 14 residues. The CDR3 DNA sequence: TGTGCCAGTAGTATTATGGACAGTAATCAGCCCCAGCATTTT. Translation gives CASSIMDSNQPQHF.

This chain connects TRBV10-3 to TRBJ2-2; 12 nucleotides line up with TRBD2. The germline V gene has CDR1 ENHRY and CDR2 SYGVKD. After removal of 6 bases from V and 4 bases from J, the junction contained 3 bases not matched to a gene. This CDR3 contains 15 residues. The CDR3 spells CAIRGTSGFTGELFF. In DNA, the CDR3 is TGTGCCATCAGGGGGACTAGCGGGTTCACCGGGGAGCTGTTTTTT.

The V gene is TRBV4-1, the J gene TRBJ1-1, with TRBD1 matching 7 bases. Germline V gene lookup returns CDR1 MGHRA and CDR2 YSYEKL. The ends lost 4 bases at V and 11 bases at J; junction bases unmatched: 19. This CDR3 is 16 amino acids long. The CDR3 spells CASSRAGTEKPPYAFF. CDR3 coding DNA: TGCGCCAGCAGCCGGGCCGGGACAGAAAAGCCCCCGTACGCTTTCTTT.

The chain recombines TRBV21-1 with TRBJ2-7; TRBD1 is the table's D call and was not checked against the DNA. TRBV21-1 represents a pseudogene. This CDR3 has 18 residues. The CDR3 coding sequence is TGTGCCAGCGTGAATCATACCGGGGACAGGGGACAAATGTACGAGCAGTACTTC. It encodes CASVNHTGDRGQMYEQYF.